The 12 T cell receptor beta chains in this list originate from one sample, sequenced in a study of blood T cell repertoires in COVID-19. The protocol was immunoSEQ multiplex PCR, while the TCRdb copy is restricted to in-frame clones and leaves out a portion. The sample shows 100,000 to 150,000 clones, 75% to 85% of them seen only once. Material for sequencing was peripheral blood. The receptors come from a man aged 35-49 years with active or convalescent COVID-19.

The chain combines TRBV9 with TRBJ1-1; D gene unclear. V lost 1 base, J lost 1 base, and 8 bases lay in between. The CDR3 contains 14 residues. Germline V lookup: CDR1 SGDLS, CDR2 YYNGEE. The CDR3 nucleotides are TGTGCCAGCAGCGTATTAACGGGGAACACTGAAGCTTTCTTT. Residues: CASSVLTGNTEAFF.

The chain employs TRBV6-6 and TRBJ1-2; D is possibly TRBD1 (5 bases). The CDR3 length is 13 residues. The germline V gene has CDR1 MNHNY and CDR2 SVGAGI (reference sequence). V was shortened by 0 bases and J by 8 bases, with 10 bases between the two germline ends. CDR3 region: CASSYSGEGGYTF. The CDR3, as DNA: TGTGCCAGCAGTTACTCAGGGGAGGGCGGCTACACCTTC.

The chain couples TRBV6-1 to TRBJ2-7; D may be TRBD1 (5 bases). The CDR3 runs 14 residues. CDR1 and CDR2 from the germline V gene are MNHNS and SASEGT. Trimming pared 3 bases from V and 0 bases from J, leaving 9 bases between. The CDR3 sequence: CASSDLGASYEQYF. For the CDR3, the DNA is TGTGCCAGCAGTGATTTAGGGGCCTCCTACGAGCAGTACTTC.

This clone was observed a single time. The chain combines TRBV6-6 with TRBJ1-4; D is possibly TRBD1 (5 bases). Germline V gene lookup returns CDR1 MNHNY and CDR2 SVGAGI (reference sequence). The CDR3 spans 15 residues. V gave up 5 bases and J gave up 0 bases, with 10 bases separating them. CDR3 nucleotides: TGTGCCAGCAGTGGCGGGGCATCAACTAATGAAAAACTGTTTTTT. It codes for CASSGGASTNEKLFF.

The chain combines TRBV19 with TRBJ1-2; 7 bases are a match to TRBD1. The CDR3 is 13 residues long. Germline CDR1 is LNHDA and CDR2 is SQIVND (reference sequence). After removal of 10 bases from V and 5 bases from J, the junction contained 10 bases not matched to a gene. The CDR3, as DNA: TGTGCCACCTCAAGACAGGGAAGGTATGGCTACACCTTC. Protein sequence: CATSRQGRYGYTF.

J is TRBJ2-1 and V is TRBV19, with a possible D match to TRBD2 (6 bases). Germline V CDR1 and CDR2: LNHDA, SQIVND (reference sequence). V lost 3 bases, J lost 0 bases, and 12 bases lay in between. The CDR3 is 16 amino acids. CDR3 in amino acids: CASSISGHSSYNEQFF. CDR3 in DNA: TGTGCCAGTAGTATTAGCGGACACTCCTCCTACAATGAGCAGTTCTTC.

The chain recombines TRBV10-2 with TRBJ2-7; D unclear. Germline assignment: CDR1 WSHSY and CDR2 SAAADI. This CDR3 region has 14 residues. V lost 4 bases and J 4 bases, leaving 14 bases between the germline ends. The CDR3 DNA is TGCGCCAGCAGTGGGTATCTCACAGAGTACGAGCAGTACTTC. It yields the protein CASSGYLTEYEQYF.

CDR3 bases: TGTGCCAGCAGCTCCAACCCGGTCGAAGCTTTCTTT. Protein product: CASSSNPVEAFF. The chain links TRBV7-8 to TRBJ1-1; no clear D. This CDR3 region has 12 residues. The V end was cut by 4 bases, the J end by 8 bases, with 11 bases between. CDR1 and CDR2 (germline): SGHVS, FQNEAQ.

This chain joins TRBV7-9 and TRBJ2-1, with D hard to call. Germline V gives CDR1 SEHNR, CDR2 FQNEAQ (reference sequence). The CDR3 covers 11 residues. With 7 bases removed from V and 10 bases from J, the gap between germline ends came to 11 bases. The CDR3 is CASTDLGEQFF. CDR3 DNA sequence: TGTGCCAGCACCGACCTCGGGGAGCAGTTCTTC.

The chain has TRBV11-1 and TRBJ2-7, with 12 bases matching TRBD2. Trimming at V came to 4 bases and at J to 6 bases, leaving 4 bases not matched to a gene. The V gene's germline CDR1 is SGHAT and CDR2 FQDESV (reference sequence). The CDR3 runs 14 residues. The CDR3 here is CASSSGLAGFEQYF. The CDR3 DNA follows: TGTGCCAGCAGCTCCGGACTAGCGGGGTTCGAGCAGTACTTC. The full variable domain, rest sourced from reference TRBV11-1 and TRBJ2-7, is EAEVAQSPRYKITEKSQAVAFWCDPISGHATLYWYRQILGQGPELLVQFQDESVVDDSQLPKDRFSAERLKGVDSTLKIQPAELGDSAMYLCASSSGLAGFEQYFGPGTRLTVT.

The gene calls are TRBV6-6 and TRBJ2-1, with D possibly being TRBD1 (6 bases). V lost 6 bases and J 0 bases, leaving 30 bases between the germline ends. The CDR3 length is 21 residues. The germline gives CDR1 MNHNY, CDR2 SVGAGI (reference sequence). CDR3 amino acids: CASSVSRLTGLMVSSYNEQFF. The CDR3 DNA reads TGTGCCAGCAGCGTCTCGCGCCTCACAGGGTTGATGGTGAGCTCCTACAATGAGCAGTTCTTC.

CDR3: CASSARASGIDTQYF. DNA for the CDR3: TGTGCCAGCAGCGCTAGAGCTAGCGGGATAGATACGCAGTATTTT. This chain links TRBV11-3 with TRBJ2-3, with 9 bases that match TRBD2. CDR1 SGHNT and CDR2 YENEEA come from the germline V gene. There are 15 residues in the CDR3. The junction had 8 bases not matched to a gene; V was cut back by 5 bases and J by 5 bases.